This is a list of T cell receptor beta chains from one sample in a study of response to subunit inactivated influenza vaccine. Each CDR3 protein gets one entry after TCRdb re-called the RT-PCR reads with MiXCR. Seen here are 540,000 or so distinct CDR3 sequences, approximately 12% observed once, and the top ten hold over 10%. The sample in question was PBMCs from blood, obtained 35 to 45 days after vaccination. Receptor source: a man between 45 and 60 years old who received an inactivated influenza vaccine. The CDR3 runs from the conserved cysteine through the conserved F or W. Each record gives: clone size, D gene, J gene, V gene, CDR3 DNA, CDR3 protein. A D gene is named only where the DNA matches it firmly. Rows give clone size only sometimes, using once, few, many, or a class for an expanded clone.

>NA|TRBD1|TRBJ2-7|TRBV28
TGTGCCAGCAGTTCCTTTCGGCAGGGGGCGGGTAAGGTCTACGAGCAGTACTTC
CASSSFRQGAGKVYEQYF
>NA|TRBD1|TRBJ2-7|TRBV6-5
TGTGCCAGCAGTTATGGGGTAGGGGGCGGGTACGAGCAGTACTTC
CASSYGVGGGYEQYF
>few|NA|TRBJ2-2|TRBV7-9
TGTGCCAGTCTTCGGGACACCGGGGAGCTGTTTTTT
CASLRDTGELFF
>few|NA|TRBJ2-5|TRBV2
TGTGCCAGCAGTGAAGACGCAAGAGGAAAAGAGACCCAGTACTTC
CASSEDARGKETQYF
>many|TRBD1|TRBJ2-1|TRBV27
TGTGCCAGCAGTTTATCGTGGCAGGGGGCCTACAATGAGCAGTTCTTC
CASSLSWQGAYNEQFF
>NA|NA|TRBJ1-5|TRBV4-2
TGTGCCAGCAGCTTCAGGGAAGATAGCAATCAGCCCCAGCATTTT
CASSFREDSNQPQHF
>few|TRBD2|TRBJ2-7|TRBV20-1
TGCAGTGCTAGAGATCCGGGGGGGAACTACGAGCAGTACTTC
CSARDPGGNYEQYF
>NA|NA|TRBJ2-3|TRBV20-1
TGCAGTGCCCTTCGGAGGATCACAGATACGCAGTATTTT
CSALRRITDTQYF
>few|NA|TRBJ2-7|TRBV20-1
TGCAGTGCTAGTGCCCGGGCTTTAAGCTCCTACGAGCAGTACTTC
CSASARALSSYEQYF
>few|NA|TRBJ1-4|TRBV5-5
TGTGCCAGCAGCGACAGGAATGAAAAACTGTTTTTT
CASSDRNEKLFF
>NA|TRBD1|TRBJ2-1|TRBV6-5
TGTGCCAGCAGTTACGGACCAGGGGGCGATGAGCAGTTCTTC
CASSYGPGGDEQFF
>NA|TRBD1|TRBJ1-5|TRBV20-1
TGCAGTGCTCTAGAAACAGGGGGGGTTAGCAATCAGCCCCAGCATTTT
CSALETGGVSNQPQHF
>NA|NA|TRBJ2-2|TRBV5-1
TGCGCCAGCAGCCCGACACCCTCGAACACCGGGGAGCTGTTTTTT
CASSPTPSNTGELFF
>few|NA|TRBJ2-7|TRBV4-2
TGTGCCAGCAGCCCCCGAGCCTCAGGGTCGGACGAGCAGTACTTC
CASSPRASGSDEQYF
>few|NA|TRBJ2-3|TRBV5-1
TGCGCCACCAAGCAGGGGACCACAGATACGCAGTATTTT
CATKQGTTDTQYF
>NA|TRBD2|TRBJ2-5|TRBV20-1
TGCTGTGCTAGACTAGCGGGAGGGAGAGGACAAGAGACCCAGTACTTC
CCARLAGGRGQETQYF
>many|NA|TRBJ1-1|TRBV7-9
TGTGCCAGCTCCTCCGGGCGCACTGAAGCTTTCTTT
CASSSGRTEAFF
>NA|TRBD1|TRBJ2-7|TRBV20-1
TGCAGTGCTAGAGATATCACACAGGGGTCTTCCTACGAGCAGTACTTC
CSARDITQGSSYEQYF
>many|TRBD1|TRBJ2-1|TRBV7-3
TGTGCCAGCAGCCGCGGACAGGGAAGCAATGAGCAGTTCTTC
CASSRGQGSNEQFF
>few|TRBD1|TRBJ2-1|TRBV6-1
TGTGCCAGCATCTTAACTGTCGGGACAGCCTACAATGAGCAGTTCTTC
CASILTVGTAYNEQFF
>NA|NA|TRBJ2-3|TRBV4-3
TGCGCCAGCAGAGTTGGCAGGGAGGAGGCAGATACGCAGTATTTT
CASRVGREEADTQYF
>many|NA|TRBJ2-3|TRBV12-3/TRBV12-4
TGTGCCAGCAGTTTAGTCAAAACAAGCACAGATACGCAGTATTTT
CASSLVKTSTDTQYF
>many|TRBD2|TRBJ2-7|TRBV6-1
TGTGCCAGCAGTCGACTGACTAGCGGGGGGACACCCTACGAGCAGTACTTC
CASSRLTSGGTPYEQYF
>many|TRBD2|TRBJ2-1|TRBV5-1
TGCGCCAGCAGCTTCACTAGCGGGAGGGCCAATGAGCAGTTCTTC
CASSFTSGRANEQFF
>NA|TRBD1|TRBJ1-1|TRBV20-1
TGCAGTGCTAGACAAAGACAGGGGGGCACTGAAGCTTTCTTT
CSARQRQGGTEAFF
>NA|NA|TRBJ2-5|TRBV9
TGTGCCAGCAGCGTAGACGGGGGTTGGGAGACCCAGTACTTC
CASSVDGGWETQYF
>NA|TRBD2|TRBJ2-7|TRBV2
TGTGCCAGCAGCTTCTCTACTAGCGGGAGTGTGCAGTACTTC
CASSFSTSGSVQYF
>few|TRBD1|TRBJ2-2|TRBV10-1
TGCGCCAGCAGTGGGACAGGGTTAACCGGGGAGCTGTTTTTT
CASSGTGLTGELFF
>NA|TRBD2|TRBJ2-1|TRBV11-2
TGTGCCAGCAGCTTAGAGAGGACTAGCGGGGTCTACAATGAGCAGTTCTTC
CASSLERTSGVYNEQFF
>NA|NA|TRBJ2-7|TRBV4-3
TGCGCCAGCAGCCAAGATTCCAGAGCCAGCTCCTACGAGCAGTACTTC
CASSQDSRASSYEQYF
>NA|TRBD2|TRBJ2-6|TRBV28
TGTGCCAGCAGTTCCGGGGGGGGCTTCTCTGGGGCCAACGTCCTGACTTTC
CASSSGGGFSGANVLTF
>NA|NA|TRBJ2-5|TRBV20-1
TGCAGTGCTAGGAAGTCAGGGTCCCAAGAGACCCAGTACTTC
CSARKSGSQETQYF
>few|TRBD2|TRBJ2-5|TRBV5-8
TGTGCCAGCAGCTTGGGACTAGCGGGAGGGACAGAGACCCAGTACTTC
CASSLGLAGGTETQYF
>few|NA|TRBJ2-1|TRBV6-1
TGTGCCAGCAGCCAAGTGGGGGGGCCGAGCTATGAGCAGTTCTTC
CASSQVGGPSYEQFF
>NA|TRBD2|TRBJ2-1|TRBV7-8
TGTGCCAGCAGCGATCCCCCTAGCGGGGAAAACTACAATGAGCAGTTCTTC
CASSDPPSGENYNEQFF
>NA|TRBD2|TRBJ2-1|TRBV27
TGTGCCAGCAGTTTAGCGGGAGGGCCTGTGGGGAATGAGCAGTTCTTC
CASSLAGGPVGNEQFF
>many|NA|TRBJ2-3|TRBV6-1
TGTGCCAGCAGTGAATTTTGGGCTGGGAATGTAGATACGCAGTATTTT
CASSEFWAGNVDTQYF
>many|NA|TRBJ2-7|TRBV5-1
TGCGCCAGCAGCTTGGCCTATGCTGGAGTAGGCTACGAGCAGTACTTC
CASSLAYAGVGYEQYF
>few|NA|TRBJ2-4|TRBV28
TGTGCCAGCAGTTCAGCCTCTCTAGCACCAGCCAAAAACATTCAGTACTTC
CASSSASLAPAKNIQYF
>many|NA|TRBJ2-7|TRBV12-3/TRBV12-4
TGTGCCAGCAGTTTATCTACGACCTACGAGCAGTACTTC
CASSLSTTYEQYF
>NA|TRBD2|TRBJ2-7|TRBV7-2
TGTGCCAGCAGCTTAGTATCCGGGACTAGCGACTCCTACGAGCAGTACTTC
CASSLVSGTSDSYEQYF